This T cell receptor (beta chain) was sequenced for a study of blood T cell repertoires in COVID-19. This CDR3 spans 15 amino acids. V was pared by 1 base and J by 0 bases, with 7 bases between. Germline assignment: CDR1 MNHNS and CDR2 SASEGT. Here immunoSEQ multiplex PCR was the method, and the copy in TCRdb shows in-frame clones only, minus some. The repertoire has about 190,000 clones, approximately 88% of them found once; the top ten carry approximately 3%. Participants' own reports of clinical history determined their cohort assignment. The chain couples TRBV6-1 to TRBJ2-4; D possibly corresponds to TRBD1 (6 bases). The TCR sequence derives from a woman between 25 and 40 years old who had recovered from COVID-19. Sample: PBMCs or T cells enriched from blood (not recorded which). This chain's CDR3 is CASSEGTVAKNIQYF. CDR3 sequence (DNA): TGTGCCAGCAGTGAAGGGACAGTAGCCAAAAACATTCAGTACTTC.